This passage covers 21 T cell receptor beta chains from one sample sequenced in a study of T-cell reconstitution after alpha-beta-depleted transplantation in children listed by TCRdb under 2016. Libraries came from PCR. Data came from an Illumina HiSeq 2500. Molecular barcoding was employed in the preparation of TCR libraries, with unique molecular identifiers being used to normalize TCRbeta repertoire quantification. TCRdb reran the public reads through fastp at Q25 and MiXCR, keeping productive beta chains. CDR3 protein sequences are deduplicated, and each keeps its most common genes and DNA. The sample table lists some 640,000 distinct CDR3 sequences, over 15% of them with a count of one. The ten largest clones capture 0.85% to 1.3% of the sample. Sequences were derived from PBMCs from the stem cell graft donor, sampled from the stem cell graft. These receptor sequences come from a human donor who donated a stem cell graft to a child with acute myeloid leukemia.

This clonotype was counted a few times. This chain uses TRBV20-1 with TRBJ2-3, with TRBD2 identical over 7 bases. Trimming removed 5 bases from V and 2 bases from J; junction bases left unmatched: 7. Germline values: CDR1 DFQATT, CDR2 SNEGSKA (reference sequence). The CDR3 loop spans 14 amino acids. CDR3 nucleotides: TGCAGTGCTGTTCTAGCGGACCACACAGATACGCAGTATTTT. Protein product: CSAVLADHTDTQYF.

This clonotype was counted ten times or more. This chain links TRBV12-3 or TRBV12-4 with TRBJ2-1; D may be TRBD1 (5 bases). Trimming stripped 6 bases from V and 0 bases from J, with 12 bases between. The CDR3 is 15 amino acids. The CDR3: CASRADRSSYNEQFF. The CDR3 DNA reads TGTGCCAGCAGAGCCGACAGAAGCTCCTACAATGAGCAGTTCTTC.

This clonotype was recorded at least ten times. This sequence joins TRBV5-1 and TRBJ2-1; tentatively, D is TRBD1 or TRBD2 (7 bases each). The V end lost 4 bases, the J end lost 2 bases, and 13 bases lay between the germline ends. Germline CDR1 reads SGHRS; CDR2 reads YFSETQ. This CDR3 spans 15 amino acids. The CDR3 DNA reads TGCGCCAGCAGCGTGACAGGGAGGGCCTACAATGAGCAGTTCTTC. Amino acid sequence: CASSVTGRAYNEQFF. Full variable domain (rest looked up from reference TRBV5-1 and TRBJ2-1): KAGVTQTPRYLIKTRGQQVTLSCSPISGHRSVSWYQQTPGQGLQFLFEYFSETQRNKGNFPGRFSGRQFSNSRSEMNVSTLELGDSALYLCASSVTGRAYNEQFFGPGTRLTVL.

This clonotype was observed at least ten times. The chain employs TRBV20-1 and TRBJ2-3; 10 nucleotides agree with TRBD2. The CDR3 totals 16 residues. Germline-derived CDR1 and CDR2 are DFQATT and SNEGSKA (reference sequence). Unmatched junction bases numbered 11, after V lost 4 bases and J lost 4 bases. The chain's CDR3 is CSAKAALAGVADTQYF. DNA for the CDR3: TGCAGTGCTAAAGCAGCCCTAGCGGGGGTTGCAGATACGCAGTATTTT.

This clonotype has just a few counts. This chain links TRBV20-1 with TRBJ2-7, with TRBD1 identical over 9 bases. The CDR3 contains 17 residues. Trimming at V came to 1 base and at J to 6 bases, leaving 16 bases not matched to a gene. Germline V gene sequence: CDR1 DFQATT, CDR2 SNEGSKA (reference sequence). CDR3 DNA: TGCAGTGCTAGAGCCCGCGGGACAGGGACGCCAGGGGCCGAGCAGTACTTC. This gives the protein CSARARGTGTPGAEQYF.

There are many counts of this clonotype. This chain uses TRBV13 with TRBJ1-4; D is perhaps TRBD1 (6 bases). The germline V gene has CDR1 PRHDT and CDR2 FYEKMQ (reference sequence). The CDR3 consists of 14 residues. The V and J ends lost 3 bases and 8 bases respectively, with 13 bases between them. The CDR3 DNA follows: TGTGCCAGCAGCTTTCAGGGGTACGGGGAAAAACTGTTTTTT. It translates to CASSFQGYGEKLFF.

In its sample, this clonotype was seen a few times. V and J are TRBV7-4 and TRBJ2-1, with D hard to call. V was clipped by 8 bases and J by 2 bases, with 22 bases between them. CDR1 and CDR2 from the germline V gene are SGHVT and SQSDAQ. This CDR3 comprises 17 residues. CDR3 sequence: CASESQVDSTTYNEQFF. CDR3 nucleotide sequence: TGTGCCAGCGAATCACAAGTCGACTCTACTACCTACAATGAGCAGTTCTTC.

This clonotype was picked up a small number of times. CDR3 residues: CASSYRGSSTEAFF. The DNA of the CDR3 is TGTGCCAGCAGTTACAGGGGGTCGAGCACTGAAGCTTTCTTT. The rearrangement uses TRBV28 and TRBJ1-1, with 8 bases identical to TRBD1. CDR1 is MDHEN, CDR2 SYDVKM, per germline. CDR3 length equals 14 residues. Germline trimming cut 4 bases from V and 4 bases from J; bases unmatched to any gene: 5.

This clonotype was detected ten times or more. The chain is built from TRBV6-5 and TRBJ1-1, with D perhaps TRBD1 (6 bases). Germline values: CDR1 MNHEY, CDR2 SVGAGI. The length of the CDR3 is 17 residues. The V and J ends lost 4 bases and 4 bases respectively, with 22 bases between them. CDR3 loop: CASSSRDTLTIFTEAFF. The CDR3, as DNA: TGTGCCAGCAGTTCCCGGGACACACTTACCATCTTCACTGAAGCTTTCTTT.

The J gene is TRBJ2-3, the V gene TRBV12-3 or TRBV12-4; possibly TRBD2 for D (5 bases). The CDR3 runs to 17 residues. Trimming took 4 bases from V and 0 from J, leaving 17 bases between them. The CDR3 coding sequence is TGTGCCAGCAGTTCCCCGGAGGATAGCGAGAGCACAGATACGCAGTATTTT. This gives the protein CASSSPEDSESTDTQYF.

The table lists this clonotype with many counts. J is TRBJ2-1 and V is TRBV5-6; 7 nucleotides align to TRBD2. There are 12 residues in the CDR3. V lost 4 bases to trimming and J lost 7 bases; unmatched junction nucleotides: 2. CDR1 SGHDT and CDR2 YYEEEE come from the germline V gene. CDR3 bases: TGTGCCAGCAGCATGGGGGGGAATGAGCAGTTCTTC. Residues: CASSMGGNEQFF.

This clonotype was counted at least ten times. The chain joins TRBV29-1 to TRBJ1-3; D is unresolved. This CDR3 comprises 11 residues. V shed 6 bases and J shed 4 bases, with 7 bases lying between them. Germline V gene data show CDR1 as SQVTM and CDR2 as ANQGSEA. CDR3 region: CSVNRGNTIYF. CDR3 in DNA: TGCAGCGTAAATCGAGGAAACACCATATATTTT.

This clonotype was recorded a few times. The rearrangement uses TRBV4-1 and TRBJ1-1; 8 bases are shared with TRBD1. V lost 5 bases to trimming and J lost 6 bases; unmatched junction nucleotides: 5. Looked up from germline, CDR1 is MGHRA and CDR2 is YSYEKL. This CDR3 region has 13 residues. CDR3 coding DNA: TGCGCCAGCAGCGGTCCAGGGGGCCCTGAAGCTTTCTTT. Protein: CASSGPGGPEAFF.

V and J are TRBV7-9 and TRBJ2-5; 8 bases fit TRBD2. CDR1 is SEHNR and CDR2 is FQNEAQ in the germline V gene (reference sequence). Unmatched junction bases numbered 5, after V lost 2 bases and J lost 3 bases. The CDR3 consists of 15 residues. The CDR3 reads CASSLPQGLEETQYF. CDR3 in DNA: TGTGCCAGCAGCTTACCGCAGGGACTAGAAGAGACCCAGTACTTC. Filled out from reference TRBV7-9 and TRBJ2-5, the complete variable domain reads DTGVSQNPRHKITKRGQNVTFRCDPISEHNRLYWYRQTLGQGPEFLTYFQNEAQLEKSRLLSDRFSAERPKGSFSTLEIQRTEQGDSAMYLCASSLPQGLEETQYFGPGTRLLVL.

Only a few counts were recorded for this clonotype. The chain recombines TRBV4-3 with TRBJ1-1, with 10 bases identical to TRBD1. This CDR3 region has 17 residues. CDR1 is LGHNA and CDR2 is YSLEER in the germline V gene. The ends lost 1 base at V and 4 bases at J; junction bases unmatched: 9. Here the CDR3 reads CASSQGGTGDRGTEAFF. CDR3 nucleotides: TGCGCCAGCAGCCAAGGGGGGACAGGGGACCGGGGCACTGAAGCTTTCTTT.

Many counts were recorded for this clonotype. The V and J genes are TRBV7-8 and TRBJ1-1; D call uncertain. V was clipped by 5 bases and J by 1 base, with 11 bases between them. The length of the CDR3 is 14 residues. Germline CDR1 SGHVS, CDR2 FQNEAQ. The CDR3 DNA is TGTGCCAGCAGCCCTACCCGGCAGAACACTGAAGCTTTCTTT. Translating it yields CASSPTRQNTEAFF. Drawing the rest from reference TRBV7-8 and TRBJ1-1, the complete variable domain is GAGVSQSPRYKVAKRGQDVALRCDPISGHVSLFWYQQALGQGPEFLTYFQNEAQLDKSGLPSDRFFAERPEGSVSTLKIQRTQQEDSAVYLCASSPTRQNTEAFFGQGTRLTVV.

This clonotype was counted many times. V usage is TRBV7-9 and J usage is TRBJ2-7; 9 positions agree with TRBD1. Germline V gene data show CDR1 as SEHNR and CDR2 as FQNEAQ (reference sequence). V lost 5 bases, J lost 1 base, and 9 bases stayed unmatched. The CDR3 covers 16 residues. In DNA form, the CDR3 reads TGTGCCAGCAGCGAAACGGGACAGGGACTATCCTACGAGCAGTACTTC. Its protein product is CASSETGQGLSYEQYF.

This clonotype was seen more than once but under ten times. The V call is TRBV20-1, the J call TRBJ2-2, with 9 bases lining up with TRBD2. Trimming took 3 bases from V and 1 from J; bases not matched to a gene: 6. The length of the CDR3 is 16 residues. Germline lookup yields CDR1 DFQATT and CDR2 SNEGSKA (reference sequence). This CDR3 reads CSARNSGGLNTGELFF. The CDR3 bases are TGCAGTGCTAGGAATAGCGGGGGCCTGAACACCGGGGAGCTGTTTTTT.

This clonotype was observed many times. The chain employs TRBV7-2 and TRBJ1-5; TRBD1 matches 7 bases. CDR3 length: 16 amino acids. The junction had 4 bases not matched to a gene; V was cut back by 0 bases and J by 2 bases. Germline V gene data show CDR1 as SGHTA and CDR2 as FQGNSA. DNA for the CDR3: TGTGCCAGCAGCTTAGCGCGACAGGGTGGCAATCAGCCCCAGCATTTT. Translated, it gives CASSLARQGGNQPQHF. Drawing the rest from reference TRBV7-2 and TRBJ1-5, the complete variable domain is GAGVSQSPSNKVTEKGKDVELRCDPISGHTALYWYRQSLGQGLEFLIYFQGNSAPDKSGLPSDRFSAERTGGSVSTLTIQRTQQEDSAVYLCASSLARQGGNQPQHFGDGTRLSIL.

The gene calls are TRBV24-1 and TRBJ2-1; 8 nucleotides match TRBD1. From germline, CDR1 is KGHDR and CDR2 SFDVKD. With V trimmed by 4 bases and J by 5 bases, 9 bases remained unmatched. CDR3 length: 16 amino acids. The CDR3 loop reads CATSDPLGTGDNEQFF. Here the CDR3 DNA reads TGTGCCACCAGTGACCCCCTGGGGACAGGAGACAATGAGCAGTTCTTC.

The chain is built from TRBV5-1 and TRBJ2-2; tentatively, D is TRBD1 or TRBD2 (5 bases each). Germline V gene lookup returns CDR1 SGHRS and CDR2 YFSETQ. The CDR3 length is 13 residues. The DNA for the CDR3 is TGCGTCACCGGTAGGGGAGACACCGGGGAGCTGTTTTTT. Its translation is CVTGRGDTGELFF.